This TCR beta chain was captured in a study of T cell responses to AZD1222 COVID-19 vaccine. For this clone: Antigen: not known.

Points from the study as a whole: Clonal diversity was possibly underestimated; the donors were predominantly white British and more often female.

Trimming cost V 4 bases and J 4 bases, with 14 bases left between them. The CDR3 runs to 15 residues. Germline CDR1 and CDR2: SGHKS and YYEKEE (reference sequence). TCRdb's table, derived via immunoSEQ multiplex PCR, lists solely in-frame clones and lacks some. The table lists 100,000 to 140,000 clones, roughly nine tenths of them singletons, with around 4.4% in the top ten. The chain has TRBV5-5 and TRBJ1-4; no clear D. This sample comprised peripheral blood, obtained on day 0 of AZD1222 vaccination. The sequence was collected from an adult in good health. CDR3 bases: TGTGCCAGCAGCCGTGGACGGAGGGATAATGAAAAACTGTTTTTT. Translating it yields CASSRGRRDNEKLFF.